The source of this T cell receptor beta chain is a study of blood T cell repertoires in COVID-19 (dated by TCRdb to 2018 to 2021). Turning to the overall study: Samples covering the acute and convalescent phases of COVID-19 were provided by collaborators in the United States, Italy and Spain. The prospective study material was composed of cDNA or gDNA derived from T cells, B-cell-depleted T cells, or PBMCs. The dataset comprised deeply sampled blood TCRbeta repertoires from subjects exposed to, actively infected with, or recovered from COVID-19. The repertoires were released in a freely available public database meant as a resource for research on the immune response to SARS-CoV-2. The samples were drawn from two sources: the first 160 participants of the ongoing ImmuneRACE study, and 1,000 to 1,500 subjects contributed by 6 global collaborators. Sample metadata almost always included a de-identified subject ID, COVID-19 status, age in years and sex. Where HLA class I and class II types were available, the types were taken from metadata supplied by the sample provider, not from assay-based typing. The paper as a whole reports these results and caveats: Clinical and demographic metadata were provided uncurated, with the amount varying by source and participant.

TCRbeta CDR3 regions were amplified from genomic DNA using the immunoSEQ Assay, a bias-controlled multiplex PCR. In the original analysis: Nucleated cell counts per sample were estimated from amplification of reference gene primers within the assay. Sequence reads were collapsed and filtered to measure the absolute abundance of every unique TCRbeta CDR3 rearrangement. For each sample, productive Simpson clonality was calculated as the square root of Simpson's diversity index over productive rearrangements. Not all clones reach the TCRdb copy of this immuneACCESS table, which keeps in-frame sequences only. Checked studies attribute under half of the gap to unresolved V genes and leave the rest unexplained. V and J calls and clone size are given by that table; D and trimming were obtained from the DNA. The sample data list 210,000 or so clones, and about 88% of these were observed just once. The top ten clonotypes cover 2.7% of the sample.

V lost 5 bases and J lost 3 bases, and the count of bases not matched to a germline gene is 5. Taken from the germline V gene, the CDR1 and CDR2 loops are SGHTA and FQGNSA. The CDR3 covers 16 residues, taking in both the cysteine and the phenylalanine. The read is trimmed to its CDR3 DNA, 48 bases read in frame from base 1. Collaborating institutions collected whole blood in K2EDTA tubes following their own protocols. For TCRbeta analysis, collaborators shipped samples in one of three forms: frozen whole blood, isolated PBMCs, or DNA extracted from either of those sample types. Worth noting for this clone: No cognate antigen has been identified for it. No per-base quality is available; no much larger clone lies one base away.

The chain couples TRBV7-2 to TRBJ2-1; TRBD2 matches 12 bases in the middle. Input material: peripheral blood. The sequence was obtained from a woman between 55 and 75 years old with acute or convalescent COVID-19. The CDR3: CASSPGLAGHYNEQFF. The nucleotides are TGTGCCAGCAGCCCGGGACTAGCGGGTCACTACAATGAGCAGTTCTTC.